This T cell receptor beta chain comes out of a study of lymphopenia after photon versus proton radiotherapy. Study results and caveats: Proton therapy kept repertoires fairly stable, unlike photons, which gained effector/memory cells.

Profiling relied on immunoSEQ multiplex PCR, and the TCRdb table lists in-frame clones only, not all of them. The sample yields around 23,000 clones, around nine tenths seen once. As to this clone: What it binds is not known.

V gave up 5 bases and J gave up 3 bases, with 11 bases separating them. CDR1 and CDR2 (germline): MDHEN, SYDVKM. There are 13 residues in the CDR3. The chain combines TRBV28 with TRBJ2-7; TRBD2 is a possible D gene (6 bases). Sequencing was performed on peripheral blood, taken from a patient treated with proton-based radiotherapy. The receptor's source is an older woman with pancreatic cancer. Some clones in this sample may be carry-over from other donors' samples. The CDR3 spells CASSKGLNYEQYF. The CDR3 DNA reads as TGTGCCAGCAGTAAGGGACTGAACTACGAGCAGTACTTC.